Below, 10 T cell receptor beta chains from the same sample are listed, as sequenced in a study of CD39 and CD103 CD8 tumor-infiltrating T cells. This table comes from immunoSEQ multiplex PCR, and its TCRdb copy is limited to in-frame clones, with some not included. The table includes 1,500 to 1,700 clones, roughly 50% detected once. What was sequenced was CD39- CD103+ CD8+ T cells sorted from the tumor. The subset here: CD103+CD39- single-positive CD45RA- CD8 T cells. The receptors shown here come from a human donor with head and neck squamous cell carcinoma.

The chain is built from TRBV7-6 and TRBJ2-1; 8 positions agree with TRBD2. Unmatched junction bases numbered 11, after V lost 1 base and J lost 9 bases. The CDR3 covers 16 residues. Germline V gene data show CDR1 as SGHVS and CDR2 as FNYEAQ. This CDR3 reads CASSLEVGLAGSEQFF. The CDR3 coding sequence is TGTGCCAGCAGCTTAGAAGTCGGACTAGCAGGCAGTGAGCAGTTCTTC.

This clone was seen a few times. The V call is TRBV5-1, the J call TRBJ2-1, with D perhaps matching TRBD1 or TRBD2 (5 bases each). The ends were cut back, 5 bases at V and 7 bases at J, with 10 bases in the middle. The CDR3 spans 12 residues. CDR1 is SGHRS and CDR2 is YFSETQ in the germline V gene. The CDR3 DNA reads TGCGCCAGCAGGAGGGGCGCGAATGAGCAGTTCTTC. Its translation: CASRRGANEQFF.

The V and J genes are TRBV30 and TRBJ2-3, with D perhaps TRBD2 (7 bases). Looked up from germline, CDR1 is GTSNPN and CDR2 is SVGIG (reference sequence). The CDR3 contains 15 residues. V dropped 0 bases and J dropped 6 bases, with 16 bases sitting between them. Here the CDR3 DNA reads TGTGCCTGGAGTGTTGGAGGGGGGGCAATGGATACGCAGTATTTT. It yields the protein CAWSVGGGAMDTQYF.

The genes are TRBV7-6 and TRBJ2-3; the D call may be TRBD1 or TRBD2 (5 bases each). The length of the CDR3 is 17 residues. From germline, CDR1 is SGHVS and CDR2 FNYEAQ. With 5 bases removed from V and 0 bases from J, the gap between germline ends came to 18 bases. This CDR3 is CASSTGPTKTSTDTQYF. The CDR3 DNA reads as TGTGCCAGCAGCACGGGACCTACTAAAACTAGCACAGATACGCAGTATTTT. Using reference TRBV7-6 and TRBJ2-3 for the parts outside the CDR3, the full variable domain is GAGVSQSPRYKVTKRGQDVALRCDPISGHVSLYWYRQALGQGPEFLTYFNYEAQQDKSGLPNDRFSAERPEGSISTLTIQRTEQRDSAMYRCASSTGPTKTSTDTQYFGPGTRLTVL.

In this sample, this clone is large. The chain links TRBV2 to TRBJ2-1; 11 nucleotides match TRBD2. J gave up 4 bases and V 3 bases, and 11 bases lay outside the gene matches. The CDR3 has 18 amino acids. CDR1 SNHLY and CDR2 FYNNEI come from the germline V gene. The DNA for the CDR3 is TGTGCCAGCAGTGATGGGACTAGCGGATATATCGGGTACAATGAGCAGTTCTTC. This encodes CASSDGTSGYIGYNEQFF.

This clone showed up just a few times. V is TRBV15 and J is TRBJ1-5; D may be TRBD1 (5 bases). The CDR3 totals 15 residues. CDR1 LNHNV and CDR2 YYDKDF come from the germline V gene (reference sequence). The V and J ends lost 0 bases and 4 bases respectively, with 10 bases between them. The CDR3 spells CATSRDQGTNQPQHF. The CDR3 DNA is TGTGCCACCAGCAGAGACCAGGGAACTAATCAGCCCCAGCATTTT.

The chain recombines TRBV28 with TRBJ1-5; no reliable D call. This CDR3 is built from 15 residues. V lost 4 bases, J lost 3 bases, and 13 bases lay in between. Germline V gene sequence: CDR1 MDHEN, CDR2 SYDVKM. CDR3 bases: TGTGCCAGCAGTTCGGCGGAGGGTCCCAATCAGCCCCAGCATTTT. As protein: CASSSAEGPNQPQHF.

Points on this clone: An end of the junction differs from the germline gene, which may be a read error. The J gene is TRBJ2-4, the V gene TRBV6-6; D unresolved. The CDR3 has 11 amino acids. Per the germline V gene, CDR1 is MNHNY and CDR2 is SVGAGI (reference sequence). In nucleotides, the CDR3 is TGTGCCGCTCGGAAAAGGACCCCCATCAGCTTC. Translation: CAARKRTPISF.

The chain joins TRBV27 to TRBJ1-2, with 8 nucleotides matching TRBD1. CDR1 and CDR2 from the germline V gene are MNHEY and SMNVEV (reference sequence). V gave up 4 bases and J gave up 2 bases; unmatched junction bases: 3. The CDR3 runs 14 residues. In nucleotides, the CDR3 is TGTGCCAGCAGTTGGACAGGGCTAAACTATGGCTACACCTTC. This gives the protein CASSWTGLNYGYTF.

The V and J genes are TRBV7-2 and TRBJ2-7; D is possibly TRBD1 or TRBD2 (5 bases each). Trimming removed 5 bases from V and 0 bases from J, with 14 bases in between. The CDR3 extends over 15 amino acids. Germline-derived CDR1 and CDR2 are SGHTA and FQGNSA. The CDR3 DNA reads TGTGCCAGCAGCGAAAGTGGGACCTCCTCCTACGAGCAGTACTTC. Amino acid sequence: CASSESGTSSYEQYF.